The clone carrying this T cell receptor beta chain has only one observation. The antigen is unknown. The data belong to a study of cytomegalovirus exposure and HLA in healthy donors. Study details: Assignment to the Caucasian-associated ancestry cluster applied to around 80% of the approximately 370 genotyped donors.

Trimming took off 2 bases at V and 5 bases at J, with 13 bases between the two ends. CDR1 and CDR2 (germline): SGHVS, FQNEAQ. The CDR3 sequence is 15 residues long. Study-level points and caveats: A previous analysis found most TCR beta V segments productive roughly 87% or roughly 30% of the time. Whilst most TCR sequences proved rare, a subset of public TCRs occurred across many donors.

While unrecorded immune exposures were likely, the donors were nominally healthy when sampled. Primers included in the PCR were 60 Vbeta and 13 Jbeta primers. Here immunoSEQ multiplex PCR was the method, and the copy in TCRdb shows in-frame clones only, minus some. The table has approximately 93,000 clones, about 79% seen once. The sequenced sample was PBMCs. The receptor was derived from a man aged 50 to 59 in good health and CMV-seronegative. This chain uses TRBV7-8 with TRBJ2-1; a possible D gene is TRBD2 (5 bases). Here the CDR3 DNA reads TGTGCCAGCAGCTTAACCGGAGGTCTAAACAATGAGCAGTTCTTC. Translated: CASSLTGGLNNEQFF. Complete variable domain (other parts from reference TRBV7-8 and TRBJ2-1): GAGVSQSPRYKVAKRGQDVALRCDPISGHVSLFWYQQALGQGPEFLTYFQNEAQLDKSGLPSDRFFAERPEGSVSTLKIQRTQQEDSAVYLCASSLTGGLNNEQFFGPGTRLTVL.